This is a list of T cell receptor beta chains from one sample in a study of blood T cell repertoires in COVID-19. TCRdb keeps only in-frame clones here, not all; method: immunoSEQ multiplex PCR. The top ten hold about 9.4% of the sample, which has a few hundred thousand clones, about 85% seen once. Sequencing was done on a sample of peripheral blood. The receptor source for this set is a woman aged 45-60 years with COVID-19, enrolled during active disease. CDR3s include the opening cysteine and the closing phenylalanine or tryptophan. Each record gives: clone size, J gene, V gene, D gene, CDR3 protein, CDR3 DNA. A D gene is named only where the DNA matches it firmly. Expanded clones are given a class, and other clones once, few, many or no size at all.

>once|TRBJ1-1|TRBV10-2|TRBD1
CASSVNRGVNTEAFF
TGCGCCAGCAGTGTTAACAGGGGGGTGAACACTGAAGCTTTCTTT
>once|TRBJ1-2|TRBV11-2|TRBD1
CASSLWYRTGGASGGYTF
TGTGCCAGCAGCTTGTGGTATCGTACAGGGGGCGCATCTGGCGGCTACACCTTC
>NA|TRBJ2-6|TRBV5-1|TRBD1
CASSLDRGAGANVLTF
TGCGCCAGCAGCTTGGACAGGGGAGCTGGGGCCAACGTCCTGACTTTC
>NA|TRBJ1-2|TRBV21-1|NA
CASSRDRGRRGYGYTF
TGTGCCAGCAGCCGGGACAGGGGAAGGAGAGGGTATGGCTACACCTTC
>NA|TRBJ1-2|TRBV12-5|NA
CASARRTNDSSYTF
TGTGCTAGTGCCCGTCGGACAAACGATAGTAGCTACACCTTC
>NA|TRBJ2-7|TRBV7-2|TRBD1
CASSLDLGPGTADSYEQYF
TGTGCCAGCAGCTTAGATTTGGGTCCCGGGACAGCTGACTCCTACGAGCAGTACTTC
>NA|TRBJ2-1|TRBV6-5|NA
CASSSPDNEQFF
TGTGCCAGCAGTTCCCCTGACAATGAGCAGTTCTTC
>NA|TRBJ2-1|TRBV19|TRBD2
CASSPTSGGASEQFF
TGTGCCAGTAGTCCTACTAGCGGGGGGGCGTCTGAGCAGTTCTTC
>NA|TRBJ1-5|TRBV7-6|NA
CASSLGPGSNQPQHF
TGTGCCAGCAGCTTAGGGCCAGGCAGCAATCAGCCCCAGCATTTT
>NA|TRBJ1-6|TRBV5-1|TRBD1
CASSPTGPNSPLHF
TGCGCCAGCAGCCCGACAGGGCCAAATTCACCCCTCCACTTT
>once|TRBJ2-7|TRBV5-6|NA
CASSLWDIRYEQYF
TGTGCCAGCAGCCTATGGGACATTAGATACGAGCAGTACTTC
>NA|TRBJ2-5|TRBV6-5|TRBD1
CASSLDRDGTQYF
TGTGCCAGCAGTTTGGACAGGGACGGGACCCAGTACTTC
>NA|TRBJ2-2|TRBV24-1|TRBD2
CATSDLPTSGGTTGELFF
TGTGCCACCAGTGATTTGCCCACTAGCGGGGGGACCACCGGGGAGCTGTTTTTT
>NA|TRBJ2-3|TRBV10-3|TRBD2
CAILRTSGAFNTQYF
TGTGCCATCCTCCGGACTAGCGGGGCCTTCAATACGCAGTATTTT
>once|TRBJ1-2|TRBV3-1/TRBV3-2|TRBD1
CASSQTGTGGGYTF
TGTGCCAGCAGCCAGACCGGGACAGGGGGGGGCTACACCTTC
>NA|TRBJ1-2|TRBV21-1|NA
CASSRRTDYGYTF
TGTGCCAGCAGCCGGAGGACAGACTATGGCTACACCTTC
>NA|TRBJ2-3|TRBV3-1/TRBV3-2|TRBD2
CASSSLAGGLSDTQYF
TGTGCCAGCAGCTCCCTGGCGGGGGGGCTCTCAGATACGCAGTATTTT
>NA|TRBJ1-1|TRBV6-5|NA
CASSYSSGPGTEAFF
TGTGCCAGCAGTTACTCTTCAGGGCCGGGCACTGAAGCTTTCTTT
>NA|TRBJ1-5|TRBV7-8|NA
CASSPRPGGGNQPQHF
TGTGCCAGCAGCCCCCGGCCCGGTGGAGGCAATCAGCCCCAGCATTTT
>NA|TRBJ2-4|TRBV19|NA
CASCTSGTKNIQYF
TGTGCCAGTTGCACCTCCGGGACCAAAAACATTCAGTACTTC
>NA|TRBJ2-3|TRBV19|TRBD2
CATRIAGGSTDTQYF
TGTGCCACCCGGATAGCGGGGGGCAGCACAGATACGCAGTATTTT
>NA|TRBJ1-5|TRBV28|NA
CASSLWGAAGSGGSNQPQHF
TGTGCCAGCAGTTTATGGGGCGCTGCGGGGAGCGGGGGAAGCAATCAGCCCCAGCATTTT
>NA|TRBJ2-3|TRBV20-1|NA
CSARAADTQYF
TGCAGTGCTAGAGCGGCAGATACGCAGTATTTT
>NA|TRBJ2-1|TRBV18|TRBD1
CASSPNLQGNEQFF
TGTGCCAGCTCACCCAATTTACAGGGGAATGAGCAGTTCTTC
>NA|TRBJ2-6|TRBV10-2|TRBD2
CASSESRAGVSYSGANVLTF
TGCGCCAGCAGTGAGTCGAGGGCGGGGGTCTCCTACTCTGGGGCCAACGTCCTGACTTTC
>NA|TRBJ2-1|TRBV7-3|NA
CASSLSGVTYNEQFF
TGTGCCAGCAGCCTCTCGGGGGTCACCTACAATGAGCAGTTCTTC
>NA|TRBJ2-1|TRBV4-1|NA
CASSQDSALWQFF
TGCGCCAGCAGCCAAGATAGTGCTTTGTGGCAGTTCTTC
>NA|TRBJ2-3|TRBV5-1|NA
CASRIDWVGTDTQYF
TGCGCCAGCCGAATCGACTGGGTGGGCACAGATACGCAGTATTTT
>NA|TRBJ2-5|TRBV7-6|NA
CASSPGPQSQETQYF
TGTGCCAGCAGCCCAGGCCCACAGAGCCAAGAGACCCAGTACTTC
>once|TRBJ2-3|TRBV5-1|NA
CASQELRGVGTDTQYF
TGCGCCAGCCAAGAACTCAGGGGAGTTGGCACAGATACGCAGTATTTT
>NA|TRBJ2-1|TRBV7-8|TRBD2
CASSLGLSGGEQFF
TGTGCCAGCAGCTTAGGTCTTAGCGGGGGAGAGCAGTTCTTC
>NA|TRBJ2-2|TRBV9|TRBD1
CASSVAGTGAFRELFF
TGTGCCAGCAGCGTCGCTGGGACAGGAGCGTTTAGGGAGCTGTTTTTT
>NA|TRBJ2-3|TRBV5-1|TRBD2
CASSLDLRGGRGDTQYF
TGCGCCAGCAGCTTGGATCTGCGGGGGGGCAGGGGAGATACGCAGTATTTT
>NA|TRBJ1-2|TRBV7-9|NA
CASSSGVIQGPPRGYTF
TGTGCCAGCAGCTCCGGGGTGATACAAGGTCCCCCCCGGGGCTACACCTTC
>NA|TRBJ1-5|TRBV5-6|NA
CASSSQGPTGNQPQHF
TGTGCCAGCAGCTCACAGGGTCCTACCGGCAATCAGCCCCAGCATTTT